This TCR beta chain was sequenced in a study of human T cells and chemical hapten exposure listed by TCRdb under 2021. About the full investigation: For sensitization, 2% DPC in acetone was applied to a roughly 2 cm by roughly 2 cm area of upper inner arm skin. Blood was sampled from patients pre-sensitization (week 0) and at 2, 6 and about 24 weeks after DPC sensitization. Patch tests used Finn chambers with 0.01% DPC on the upper back, scored after 6 days by International Contact Dermatitis Research Group standards. Blood for TCR sequencing was provided by twenty-nine alopecia patients at one to four time points (pre-sensitization, 2, 6 and 24 weeks). The libraries were sequenced as a pool, and the TCR yield per sample differed mostly because of small variations in library volumes within the pool. Weekly therapeutic DPC doses were additionally applied to the scalp of patients throughout the roughly 23-week study period. The study tracked peripheral blood TCR repertoire changes in vivo during primary and secondary sensitization to the hapten diphenylcyclopropenone (DPC) in alopecia patients. Alopecia areata with under or over 50% scalp involvement, alopecia totalis and alopecia universalis were represented in the patient cohort, which was mostly female. Findings and caveats that apply to the study as a whole: Repeated subsampling changed both the strength of the expansion versus patch-test correlation and the threshold at which the correlation became significant. Patch test score was positively correlated with the number of PT1 expanded TCRs, with significance at thresholds 8, 16 and 32 but not at 4. DPC sensitization did not change how many TCRs were above 1 in 1000 frequency, and no evidence was found of alterations in global repertoire structure. All patients had alopecia, a presumed autoimmune disease, so their immune response might differ from that of healthy individuals. Significantly more large CDR3 similarity clusters were formed by expanded TCRs than by pre-sensitization or healthy control sets, consistent with antigen-driven responses.

Concerning this clonotype itself: Its antigen is still unknown. The sample holds no much larger clone one base away, and base qualities are not on file.

In the paper's terms, the time point label means: patch test 2, 6 weeks after DPC sensitization. Explained via the paper, the treatment or condition label denotes: therapeutic diphenylcyclopropenone sensitization with weekly scalp DPC. At every patch-test visit, the blood draw took place before the patch test was put on. Patients were eligible if aged 18 to 70, diagnosed with alopecia and judged suitable for DPC therapy, and pregnant patients were excluded. Total RNA was extracted from unfractionated whole blood that had been collected in Tempus Blood RNA tubes. Including the terminal cysteine and phenylalanine, the CDR3 comprises 15 residues. Only CDR3 DNA remains: 45 bases, in frame from the first base. CDR1 and CDR2 (MNHEY, SMNVEV) derive from the germline V gene (reference sequence). V and J lose 7 bases and 0 bases, and a span of 13 bases separates them. Library prep was done by RACE. The sequencing machine was a NextSeq 500. During library preparation, unique molecular identifiers were attached to individual cDNA molecules so that TCRs could be counted quantitatively and reproducibly. Both TCR alpha and TCR beta chains were sequenced from each blood RNA sample. As for the authors' bioinformatics: Samples had a median of around 92,000 TCRs, with a range from roughly 20,000 to 690,600. The Decombinator software suite was used to annotate V, J and CDR3 in the TCR reads. Every sample was subsampled to the same number of TCRs (28,000) for the PS versus PT1 abundance plots. Expanded TCRs were defined as absent before sensitization and observed at least eight times at the 2-week time point. TCRdb trimmed the raw reads at Q25, called clones with MiXCR and kept productive beta chains. Rows with one shared CDR3 protein collapse into an entry with the most common genes and DNA. Clone size and V and J calls follow TCRdb, not the original study. This sample gives approximately 84,000 distinct CDR3 sequences in total; 11% of them show up just once. Jointly, the top ten make up 1.5% to 2% of the sample.

The sequencing used whole blood, collected in connection with sensitization to the hapten diphenylcyclopropenone (DPC). The receptor was isolated from a man between 18 and 35 years old with alopecia areata. Some clones in this sample may be carry-over from other donors' samples. The receptor chain draws on TRBV27 and TRBJ2-1, and the D gene may be TRBD1, 6 bases matching. For the CDR3, the sequence is CASKDSLSSYNEQFF. At the DNA level, the sequence is TGTGCCAGCAAGGACAGCCTGAGCTCCTACAATGAGCAGTTCTTC.